A single sample is the source of the 21 T cell receptor beta chains below, sequenced in a study of shared clonotypes between healthy human individuals. Repertoires were generated with immunoSEQ multiplex PCR, while TCRdb's copy carries only in-frame clones and drops some. There are under 600,000 clones in the sample; 60% to 80% occur only once, and around 12% lies in the top ten. Material: PBMCs. The origin of the receptors is a woman in her thirties or forties in good health. Some clones in this sample may be carry-over from other donors' samples.

The V call is TRBV5-4, the J call TRBJ2-7; D not certain. CDR1 is SGHNT and CDR2 is YYREEE in the germline V gene (reference sequence). The length of the CDR3 is 15 residues. V lost 0 bases to trimming and J lost 2 bases, with 12 bases between them. The CDR3 bases are TGTGCCAGCAGCTTGGGTGACATCTTTCCCTACGAGCAGTACTTC. It encodes CASSLGDIFPYEQYF.

The J gene is TRBJ2-2, the V gene TRBV14, with D possibly matching TRBD1 (6 bases). Trimming pared 2 bases from V and 6 bases from J, leaving 10 bases between. Germline values: CDR1 SGHDN, CDR2 FVKESK. This CDR3 spans 14 amino acids. Here the CDR3 reads CASSQMAGAGELFF. As DNA, the CDR3 is TGTGCCAGCAGCCAAATGGCAGGGGCCGGGGAGCTGTTTTTT.

The J gene is TRBJ2-7, the V gene TRBV10-2, with 7 nucleotides matching TRBD2. The CDR3 is 15 amino acids. Germline V lookup: CDR1 WSHSY, CDR2 SAAADI. The V gene end was trimmed by 3 bases and the J gene end by 0 bases; junction bases not matched to a gene: 5. CDR3 in amino acids: CASSDPAGSSYEQYF. CDR3 nucleotides: TGCGCCAGCAGTGACCCAGCGGGGAGCTCCTACGAGCAGTACTTC.

The chain joins TRBV11-2 to TRBJ2-7; D not resolved. Trimming took 6 bases from V and 3 from J, leaving 6 bases between them. Germline V gives CDR1 SGHAT, CDR2 FQNNGV. The CDR3 contains 11 residues. CDR3 bases: TGTGCCAGCAGGATAAACTACGAGCAGTACTTC. Residues: CASRINYEQYF.

In its sample, this clone was seen a few times. The chain employs TRBV30 and TRBJ2-2; D is uncertain. The V end was cut by 7 bases, the J end by 0 bases, with 6 bases between. The CDR3 runs 12 residues. CDR1 and CDR2 (germline): GTSNPN, SVGIG (reference sequence). This CDR3 reads CAFHPNTGELFF. In nucleotides, the CDR3 is TGTGCCTTCCATCCGAACACCGGGGAGCTGTTTTTT.

This chain links TRBV5-5 with TRBJ2-5, with no clear D. The J call is in doubt because the DNA end fits TRBJ2-7 better. CDR1 is SGHKS and CDR2 is YYEKEE in the germline V gene (reference sequence). The CDR3 has 12 amino acids. DNA for the CDR3: TGTGCCAGCAGCCACGCATACGGCGAGCAGTACTTC. Protein product: CASSHAYGEQYF.

J is TRBJ2-7 and V is TRBV11-3; 8 bases are a match to TRBD1. This CDR3 spans 17 amino acids. V trimming: 5 bases; J trimming: 7 bases; junction bases outside the gene matches: 19. CDR1 is SGHNT and CDR2 is YENEEA in the germline V gene. The CDR3 DNA reads TGTGCCAGCAGCCCTGGGACAGGACTCGGCGATTACGGGGAGCAGTACTTC. Translating gives CASSPGTGLGDYGEQYF.

The chain uses TRBV19 and TRBJ2-1, with 7 bases that match TRBD2. From germline, CDR1 is LNHDA and CDR2 SQIVND (reference sequence). Trimming took 3 bases from V and 7 from J; bases not matched to a gene: 9. This CDR3 spans 15 amino acids. For the CDR3, the DNA is TGTGCCAGTAGTATCTCCGCGGGAGTGGGAAATGAGCAGTTCTTC. It is translated as CASSISAGVGNEQFF.

A note on this clone: In the same sample, other DNA sequences code for this CDR3. The chain carries TRBV19 and TRBJ1-1; no firm D call. The CDR3 runs 14 residues. V was cut by 3 bases and J by 1 base, with 9 bases left in between. The germline V gene has CDR1 LNHDA and CDR2 SQIVND (reference sequence). The CDR3: CASSIPGKNTEAFF. DNA for the CDR3: TGTGCCAGTAGTATCCCGGGGAAGAACACTGAAGCTTTCTTT. Complete variable domain (other parts from reference TRBV19 and TRBJ1-1): DGGITQSPKYLFRKEGQNVTLSCEQNLNHDAMYWYRQDPGQGLRLIYYSQIVNDFQKGDIAEGYSVSREKKESFPLTVTSAQKNPTAFYLCASSIPGKNTEAFFGQGTRLTVV.

This clone was observed a single time. The CDR3 spells CATSRDGTPHEQYF. CDR3 coding DNA: TGTGCCACCAGCAGGGACGGGACTCCCCACGAGCAGTACTTC. V is TRBV15 and J is TRBJ2-7, with D possibly being TRBD2 (6 bases). CDR1 and CDR2 from the germline V gene are LNHNV and YYDKDF (reference sequence). This CDR3 is 14 amino acids long. V was trimmed by 3 bases and J by 5 bases, leaving 14 bases between them.

The chain recombines TRBV2 with TRBJ2-1; D unclear. Germline-derived CDR1 and CDR2 are SNHLY and FYNNEI. V dropped 6 bases and J dropped 0 bases, with 6 bases sitting between them. The CDR3 runs to 13 residues. DNA of the CDR3: TGTGCCAGCAGAGTCGGCTCCTACAATGAGCAGTTCTTC. Its protein is CASRVGSYNEQFF.

This chain links TRBV6-5 with TRBJ1-6; 11 bases map to TRBD1. Germline V gene data show CDR1 as MNHEY and CDR2 as SVGAGI. Unmatched junction bases numbered 5, after V lost 6 bases and J lost 10 bases. The CDR3 loop spans 14 amino acids. CDR3 sequence: CASSLDRGRSPLHF. DNA for the CDR3: TGTGCCAGCAGCTTGGACAGGGGGCGGTCACCCCTCCACTTT.

The chain joins TRBV5-5 to TRBJ2-7, with 8 nucleotides matching TRBD2. This CDR3 comprises 15 residues. Germline CDR1 is SGHKS and CDR2 is YYEKEE (reference sequence). J was trimmed by 4 bases and V by 3 bases; bases with no gene match: 9. The chain's CDR3 is CASSSSAGDQYEQYF. CDR3 bases: TGTGCCAGCAGCTCTTCAGCGGGAGATCAGTACGAGCAGTACTTC.

The V gene is TRBV1, the J gene TRBJ2-5; TRBD2 is the table's D call, not checked against the DNA. The J call could be wrong; TRBJ2-7 is a better fit for the DNA end. TRBV1 is a listed pseudogene. This CDR3 is built from 12 residues. This CDR3 is CTSSHPIAEQYF. Here the CDR3 DNA reads TGCACCAGCAGCCATCCCATAGCCGAGCAGTACTTC.

V is TRBV13 and J is TRBJ1-2; 7 positions agree with TRBD1. The CDR3 loop spans 13 amino acids. Germline V gene sequence: CDR1 PRHDT, CDR2 FYEKMQ (reference sequence). Trimming took 4 bases from V and 7 from J; bases not matched to a gene: 6. In DNA form, the CDR3 reads TGTGCCAGCAGCTCCCACAGGGGTCGTGGCTACACCTTC. Its protein product is CASSSHRGRGYTF.

The genes are TRBV4-1 and TRBJ2-7, with 10 positions matching TRBD2. In germline, CDR1 is MGHRA, CDR2 YSYEKL. There are 15 residues in the CDR3. V was pared by 1 base and J by 4 bases, with 4 bases of the junction left unmatched. The CDR3: CASSQGLAGSYEQYF. The CDR3 DNA reads as TGCGCCAGCAGCCAAGGACTAGCGGGCTCGTACGAGCAGTACTTC.

This clone was seen a handful of times. V usage is TRBV4-1 and J usage is TRBJ2-1, with TRBD2 identical over 11 bases. Germline-derived CDR1 and CDR2 are MGHRA and YSYEKL. V dropped 8 bases and J dropped 5; count of bases not matched to a gene: 8. There are 15 residues in the CDR3. The CDR3 DNA reads as TGCGCCAGCCGGGAATTGACTAGCGGGAACAATGAGCAGTTCTTC. Its protein is CASRELTSGNNEQFF.

This chain uses TRBV5-1 with TRBJ2-5, with a tentative D call TRBD1 (5 bases). The V and J ends lost 4 bases and 2 bases respectively, with 21 bases between them. Germline CDR1 reads SGHRS; CDR2 reads YFSETQ. The CDR3 runs to 17 residues. CDR3 amino acids: CASSPQLPWGLQETQYF. CDR3 sequence (DNA): TGCGCCAGCAGCCCACAACTCCCCTGGGGCCTTCAAGAGACCCAGTACTTC.

In nucleotides, the CDR3 is TGCAGTGCCCTCGGACAGAATACGCAGTATTTT. It encodes CSALGQNTQYF. The chain links TRBV20-1 to TRBJ2-3; D perhaps matches TRBD1 (6 bases). The CDR3 has 11 amino acids. Deletions cut 6 bases from V and 7 bases from J, with 11 bases between. Germline V lookup: CDR1 DFQATT, CDR2 SNEGSKA (reference sequence).

V is TRBV7-2 and J is TRBJ2-3, with no clear D. Germline CDR1 is SGHTA and CDR2 is FQGNSA. Trimming left V 4 bases short and J 1 base short, with 9 bases between. The CDR3 loop spans 14 amino acids. Written as DNA, the CDR3 is TGTGCCAGCAGCTCGGAGTGGGGCACAGATACGCAGTATTTT. This gives the protein CASSSEWGTDTQYF.

The chain recombines TRBV11-3 with TRBJ2-1, with TRBD1 identical over 10 bases. This CDR3 is built from 16 residues. V shed 2 bases and J 8 bases; nucleotides not matched to a gene: 9. Per the germline V gene, CDR1 is SGHNT and CDR2 is YENEEA. DNA for the CDR3: TGTGCCAGCAGCTTACTGGGACAGGGGTTGTTGGATGAGCAGTTCTTC. Residues: CASSLLGQGLLDEQFF.